A selection of T cell receptor beta chains follows, all from one sample in a study of blood T cell repertoires in COVID-19. Measured with immunoSEQ multiplex PCR; TCRdb has only the in-frame clones, and not every one. The sample has 150,000 or so clones; around 92% are singletons. Sequencing used peripheral blood. The receptors shown here come from a man aged 30 to 45 with COVID-19, enrolled during active disease. The CDR3 runs from the conserved cysteine through the conserved F or W. D genes are given only for firm matches.

TRBJ2-1 | . | TRBV4-3 | 14 | CASSQAGEFDEQFF | TGCGCCAGCAGCCAAGCGGGAGAGTTTGATGAGCAGTTCTTC
TRBJ2-3 | TRBD1 | TRBV27 | 16 | CASRYRGPTSTDTQYF | TGTGCCAGCAGGTACAGGGGACCTACTAGCACAGATACGCAGTATTTT
TRBJ2-3 | . | TRBV7-2 | 14 | CAAQGGTSTDTQYF | TGTGCCGCTCAGGGGGGCACTAGCACAGATACGCAGTATTTT
TRBJ2-5 | TRBD1 | TRBV5-1 | 16 | CASSPLTTGKGETQYF | TGCGCCAGCAGCCCTCTTACGACAGGGAAGGGAGAGACCCAGTACTTC
TRBJ2-2 | TRBD1 | TRBV28 | 16 | CASFLEGGQNTGELFF | TGTGCCAGCTTCTTAGAAGGGGGCCAGAACACCGGGGAGCTGTTTTTT
TRBJ1-5 | TRBD1 | TRBV6-2/TRBV6-3 | 18 | CASSYRQGARYSNQPQHF | TGTGCCAGCAGTTATCGACAGGGGGCCCGTTATAGCAATCAGCCCCAGCATTTT
TRBJ2-2 | . | TRBV4-1 | 17 | CASSQGHFLANTGELFF | TGCGCCAGCAGCCAGGGACATTTCCTCGCGAACACCGGGGAGCTGTTTTTT
TRBJ1-4 | . | TRBV5-4 | 14 | CASTDTGSNEKLFF | TGTGCCAGCACCGACACGGGGTCTAATGAAAAACTGTTTTTT
TRBJ1-1 | TRBD1 | TRBV19 | 15 | CASRGFRDRDTEAFF | TGTGCCAGTAGAGGATTCCGGGACAGGGACACTGAAGCTTTCTTT
TRBJ2-7 | TRBD1 | TRBV19 | 14 | CASSFRDRHYEQYF | TGTGCCAGTAGTTTCCGGGACAGACACTACGAGCAGTACTTC
TRBJ1-1 | . | TRBV19 | 16 | CASSIDYNIRTVEAFF | TGTGCCAGTAGTATAGATTACAATATAAGGACAGTAGAAGCTTTCTTT
TRBJ1-6 | . | TRBV6-2/TRBV6-3 | 12 | CASSYVSSPLHF | TGTGCCAGCAGTTACGTGAGTTCACCCCTCCACTTT
TRBJ2-7 | . | TRBV20-1 | 16 | CSASNPVTASSYEQYF | TGCAGTGCTAGTAACCCGGTTACCGCAAGCTCCTACGAGCAGTACTTC
TRBJ1-1 | TRBD1 | TRBV27 | 15 | CASSTGQGGDTEAFF | TGTGCCAGCAGTACAGGACAGGGAGGGGACACTGAAGCTTTCTTT
TRBJ2-4 | . | TRBV24-1 | 15 | CATSDPGSSGNIQYF | TGTGCCACCAGTGACCCAGGGTCTTCAGGAAACATTCAGTACTTC
TRBJ2-5 | . | TRBV5-4 | 13 | CASSHAGIETQYF | TGTGCCAGCAGCCACGCGGGGATAGAGACCCAGTACTTC
TRBJ2-5 | TRBD2 | TRBV20-1 | 14 | CSASGGSIQETQYF | TGCAGTGCTAGTGGCGGGAGTATTCAAGAGACCCAGTACTTC